Listed below are T cell receptor beta chains from one sample, sequenced in a study of a mutant IDH1 vaccine in newly diagnosed glioma. TCRdb's table, derived via immunoSEQ multiplex PCR, lists solely in-frame clones and lacks some. The sample gives roughly 86,000 clones, under 90% of which show up once; roughly 0.74% is in the top ten. Their specific antigens are unknown. This specimen was PBMCs, taken from a glioma patient whose treatment included an IDH1 peptide vaccine. The receptors derive from a woman aged 45-65 years with glioma. Each CDR3 is given with its conserved first and last residue. Fields, in order: D gene, clone size, V gene, J gene, CDR3 DNA, CDR3 protein. A D gene is named only where the DNA matches it firmly. Clone size appears in some rows only: once, few, many, or a class for an expanded clone.

D: .; size: .; V: TRBV6-1; J: TRBJ2-2; DNA: TGTGCCAGCAAAATAACAGGGTTGAACACCGGGGAGCTGTTTTTT; CDR3: CASKITGLNTGELFF
D: TRBD2; size: .; V: TRBV14; J: TRBJ2-5; DNA: TGTGCCAGCAGCCAAGGTTTGGCGGGAGAGGGTGAGACCCAGTACTTC; CDR3: CASSQGLAGEGETQYF
D: .; size: .; V: TRBV29-1; J: TRBJ2-7; DNA: TGCAGCGCTGACAGCGACTACGAGCAGTACTTC; CDR3: CSADSDYEQYF
D: TRBD1; size: .; V: TRBV6-1; J: TRBJ2-1; DNA: TGTGCCAGCAGTGACCCGGGACAGGGGTTTCATGAGCAGTTCTTC; CDR3: CASSDPGQGFHEQFF
D: .; size: once; V: TRBV9; J: TRBJ1-5; DNA: TGTGCCAGCAGCCCCGGGGGCACGAATCAGCCCCAGCATTTT; CDR3: CASSPGGTNQPQHF
D: TRBD1; size: .; V: TRBV10-1; J: TRBJ1-1; DNA: TGCGCCAGCAGTGGGGACAGGGAGGGTTTCACTGAAGCTTTCTTT; CDR3: CASSGDREGFTEAFF
D: TRBD2; size: .; V: TRBV11-2; J: TRBJ2-1; DNA: TGTGCCAGCAGCAGAACGGGACTAGGAGGCGAGCAGTTCTTC; CDR3: CASSRTGLGGEQFF
D: .; size: once; V: TRBV7-2; J: TRBJ1-6; DNA: TGTGCCAGCAGCCCACGGGCCGGGGGTAATTCACCCCTCCACTTT; CDR3: CASSPRAGGNSPLHF
D: .; size: .; V: TRBV5-1; J: TRBJ2-1; DNA: TGCGCCAGCAGCTTTGGGTCTTCCTACAATGAGCAGTTCTTC; CDR3: CASSFGSSYNEQFF
D: TRBD1; size: .; V: TRBV30; J: TRBJ1-5; DNA: TGTGCCTGGAGCGGGACAGTGAGCAATCAGCCCCAGCATTTT; CDR3: CAWSGTVSNQPQHF
D: .; size: few; V: TRBV7-9; J: TRBJ1-1; DNA: TGTGCCAGCAGCTTAGTAGGTCAGTGGAACACTGAAGCTTTCTTT; CDR3: CASSLVGQWNTEAFF
D: .; size: .; V: TRBV30; J: TRBJ1-2; DNA: TGTGCCCATCCGGGGGCAGGCTCTAACTATGGCTACACCTTC; CDR3: CAHPGAGSNYGYTF
D: TRBD2; size: .; V: TRBV10-1; J: TRBJ2-7; DNA: TGCGCCAGCAGTGAGAAGGGGCCTAGCGGGAGCAGGGAGGGCTACGAGCAGTACTTC; CDR3: CASSEKGPSGSREGYEQYF
D: .; size: once; V: TRBV5-3; J: TRBJ1-5; DNA: TGTGCCAGAAGCTTATGGACAGAAACGGAGCCCCAGCATTTT; CDR3: CARSLWTETEPQHF
D: TRBD1; size: once; V: TRBV27; J: TRBJ2-7; DNA: TGTGCCAGCAGTCGACAGGGACCCTACGAGCAGTACTTC; CDR3: CASSRQGPYEQYF
D: .; size: .; V: TRBV2; J: TRBJ1-3; DNA: TGTGCCAGCAGTGTAGAACACATGGGTAACACCATATATTTT; CDR3: CASSVEHMGNTIYF
D: .; size: few; V: TRBV7-9; J: TRBJ2-2; DNA: TGTGCCATGGAACCGGCGGACACCGGGGAGCTGTTTTTT; CDR3: CAMEPADTGELFF
D: TRBD1; size: once; V: TRBV19; J: TRBJ1-5; DNA: TGTGCCAGTAGTACGACAGGGCCCGTCTTGAGTCAGCCCCAGCATTTT; CDR3: CASSTTGPVLSQPQHF
D: .; size: .; V: TRBV27; J: TRBJ1-5; DNA: TGTGCCAGCAGTTTAACTTATAGCAATCAGCCCCAGCATTTT; CDR3: CASSLTYSNQPQHF
D: .; size: .; V: TRBV19; J: TRBJ2-5; DNA: TGTGCCAGTAGTATCGAGGGGGTAGGAGAGACCCAGTACTTC; CDR3: CASSIEGVGETQYF
D: TRBD2; size: .; V: TRBV2; J: TRBJ2-3; DNA: TGTGCCAGCAGTGATGTGGTAGCGGGAACAGATACGCAGTATTTT; CDR3: CASSDVVAGTDTQYF
D: .; size: .; V: TRBV7-9; J: TRBJ2-5; DNA: TGTGCCAGCAGTTCATCGGGAGCCATTGAGACCCAGTACTTC; CDR3: CASSSSGAIETQYF
D: .; size: .; V: TRBV29-1; J: TRBJ2-3; DNA: TGCAGCGCCGACAGGAGGGGAGATACGCAGTATTTT; CDR3: CSADRRGDTQYF
D: .; size: .; V: TRBV5-1; J: TRBJ2-4; DNA: TGCGCCAGCAGCTTGGAGGGGTTTAGGGCCAAAAACATTCAGTACTTC; CDR3: CASSLEGFRAKNIQYF
D: .; size: .; V: TRBV2; J: TRBJ1-1; DNA: TGTGCCAGCAGGGGAACTGAAGCTTTCTTT; CDR3: CASRGTEAFF
D: .; size: .; V: TRBV6-5; J: TRBJ1-5; DNA: TGTGCCAGCAGTTATGGAGGCAGCAATCAGCCCCAGCATTTT; CDR3: CASSYGGSNQPQHF
D: .; size: .; V: TRBV2; J: TRBJ1-4; DNA: TGTGCCAGCAGTTGGTCAGAGGCGGATGAAAAACTGTTTTTT; CDR3: CASSWSEADEKLFF
D: .; size: few; V: TRBV5-1; J: TRBJ1-2; DNA: TGCGCCAGCAGCTTGGGACAGGCGAAGGCCTATGGCTACACCTTC; CDR3: CASSLGQAKAYGYTF
D: TRBD1; size: once; V: TRBV2; J: TRBJ1-4; DNA: TGTGCCAGCATGATGGGACAGAGTAATGAAAAACTGTTTTTT; CDR3: CASMMGQSNEKLFF
D: .; size: .; V: TRBV23-1; J: TRBJ2-1; DNA: TGCGCCAGCAGTCTCTTCAGGGGAGAGGCCTACAATGAGCAGTTCTTC; CDR3: CASSLFRGEAYNEQFF
D: TRBD1; size: .; V: TRBV4-2; J: TRBJ1-1; DNA: TGTGCCAGCAGCCAAGAGGGGACAGGCTATAACACTGAAGCTTTCTTT; CDR3: CASSQEGTGYNTEAFF
D: .; size: .; V: TRBV28; J: TRBJ2-7; DNA: TGTGCCAGCAGCTACTCCGGGACATCAAGCTACGAGCAGTACTTC; CDR3: CASSYSGTSSYEQYF
D: .; size: .; V: TRBV30; J: TRBJ1-6; DNA: TGTGCCTGGAGTATCCCCCCCTCATCGAACTCCTGGGGTTCACCCCTCCACTTT; CDR3: CAWSIPPSSNSWGSPLHF
D: .; size: .; V: TRBV2; J: TRBJ2-5; DNA: TGTGCCAGCAGTGACAGGGAGAGGGAGACCCAGTACTTC; CDR3: CASSDRERETQYF
D: .; size: once; V: TRBV19; J: TRBJ1-1; DNA: TGTGCCAGCCAGGGACGGATGAACACTGAAGCTTTCTTT; CDR3: CASQGRMNTEAFF
D: .; size: .; V: TRBV5-1; J: TRBJ1-2; DNA: TGCGCCAGCAGCCCCTCAGGGCTCACTAACTATGGCTACACCTTC; CDR3: CASSPSGLTNYGYTF
D: TRBD2; size: .; V: TRBV5-1; J: TRBJ2-1; DNA: TGCGCCAGCAGCTTGGGCGGGAGGGCCCAAAATGAGCAGTTCTTC; CDR3: CASSLGGRAQNEQFF
D: .; size: .; V: TRBV5-1; J: TRBJ1-4; DNA: TGCGCCAGCAGCCCCCGGGGCCAGAAGGAAAAACTGTTTTTT; CDR3: CASSPRGQKEKLFF
D: .; size: .; V: TRBV12-5; J: TRBJ2-3; DNA: TGTGCTAGTGCCGTGACAGTATATACGCAGTATTTT; CDR3: CASAVTVYTQYF
D: TRBD1; size: .; V: TRBV9; J: TRBJ2-1; DNA: TGTGCCAGCAGCGTATCAGGGGGCGCGGGGAATGAGCAGTTCTTC; CDR3: CASSVSGGAGNEQFF
D: .; size: .; V: TRBV4-2; J: TRBJ2-1; DNA: TGTGCCAGCAGCCAGCAAGCGGAACCTCTCAATGAGCAGTTCTTC; CDR3: CASSQQAEPLNEQFF
D: .; size: .; V: TRBV11-2; J: TRBJ1-2; DNA: TGTGCCAGCAGCTTCTCGGCTAACTATGGCTACACCTTC; CDR3: CASSFSANYGYTF
D: TRBD2; size: few; V: TRBV2; J: TRBJ2-1; DNA: TGTGCCAGCAGTCCGGGCGGGAGCAGTGGCGATGAGCAGTTCTTC; CDR3: CASSPGGSSGDEQFF